The 7 T cell receptor beta chains in this list originate from one sample, sequenced in a study of T cell repertoires in cytomegalovirus infection. For these receptors, no antigen is known. TCRdb redid the calling of the reads with MiXCR, one entry per CDR3 protein. The sample contains a few hundred thousand distinct CDR3 sequences, almost 30% of which appear only once. The specimen was cultured PBMCs, collected from culture after CMV antigen stimulation. The receptor set was obtained from a human donor in good health (CMV status not recorded). Some clones in this sample may be carry-over from other donors' samples.

This clonotype was detected a few times. The chain joins TRBV7-2 to TRBJ1-5; D remains unclear. CDR1 and CDR2 (germline): SGHTA, FQGNSA. This CDR3 has 12 residues. Trimming shortened V by 8 bases and J by 5 bases, and 10 bases separated the two germline ends. The CDR3 DNA sequence: TGTGCCAGCGGTACGTCCGATCAGCCCCAGCATTTT. It is translated as CASGTSDQPQHF.

V usage is TRBV12-5 and J usage is TRBJ1-1, with 10 bases fitting TRBD1. Germline trimming cut 4 bases from V and 1 base from J; bases unmatched to any gene: 6. The CDR3 contains 16 residues. Germline V lookup: CDR1 LGHNT, CDR2 FRNRAP. The CDR3: CASGSRTGGRNTEAFF. DNA for the CDR3: TGTGCTAGTGGTTCCCGGACAGGGGGAAGGAACACTGAAGCTTTCTTT.

The rearrangement links TRBV15 to TRBJ2-2; tentatively, D is TRBD2 (5 bases). The CDR3 covers 15 residues. Germline V CDR1 and CDR2: LNHNV, YYDKDF (reference sequence). Trimming stripped 6 bases from V and 4 bases from J, with 15 bases between. In nucleotides, the CDR3 is TGTGCCACCAGGGACTCGGCAGTTACCACCGGGGAGCTGTTTTTT. This translates into CATRDSAVTTGELFF.

The chain joins TRBV2 to TRBJ2-7; 7 bases map to TRBD2. The CDR3 covers 13 residues. In germline, CDR1 is SNHLY, CDR2 FYNNEI. V was clipped by 10 bases and J by 6 bases; unmatched bases: 12. The CDR3 is CAIRRGTIGEQYF. The CDR3 DNA follows: TGTGCCATCCGACGCGGGACTATTGGCGAGCAGTACTTC.

The V call is TRBV12-3 or TRBV12-4, the J call TRBJ1-3, with a weak D call TRBD1 (5 bases). CDR3 length equals 16 residues. V was cut by 3 bases and J by 2 bases, with 14 bases left in between. The CDR3 spells CASSFSGGGPGNTIYF. The CDR3 nucleotides are TGTGCCAGCAGTTTTTCGGGGGGAGGCCCTGGAAACACCATATATTTT.

The chain uses TRBV7-6 and TRBJ1-4, with D possibly matching TRBD1 (5 bases). The length of the CDR3 is 16 residues. Germline values: CDR1 SGHVS, CDR2 FNYEAQ. The germline V and J ends were trimmed by 5 bases and 7 bases, with 20 bases remaining between them. Here the CDR3 DNA reads TGTGCCAGCAGCCCCGGGGACGGACTGATGACTGAAAAACTGTTTTTT. Translated: CASSPGDGLMTEKLFF.

This chain joins TRBV28 and TRBJ2-5, with no clear D. Germline V CDR1 and CDR2: MDHEN, SYDVKM. The CDR3 contains 11 residues. Between the trimmed V and J ends, which lost 6 bases and 5 bases, there was a span of 7 bases. CDR3 amino acids: CASSQFETQYF. CDR3 DNA sequence: TGTGCCAGCAGCCAGTTTGAGACCCAGTACTTC.